This TCR beta chain was recorded in a study of cytomegalovirus exposure and HLA in healthy donors. Study-wide points: Cytomegalovirus association was listed for about 160 TCR beta chains.

The CDR3 extends over 15 amino acids. J was trimmed by 1 base and V by 4 bases; bases with no gene match: 7. Germline V gives CDR1 SGHRS, CDR2 YFSETQ. Primers included in the PCR were 60 Vbeta and 13 Jbeta primers. Here immunoSEQ multiplex PCR was the method, and the copy in TCRdb shows in-frame clones only, minus some. The sample consists of fewer than 120,000 clones, around 85% of them appearing once. Comments on this clone: Its specificity is not known.

The sequence derives from a man aged 35-49 years in good health and CMV-seronegative. Source material: PBMCs. V is TRBV5-1 and J is TRBJ1-1; TRBD1 aligns across 7 bases. CDR3 nucleotide sequence: TGCGCCAGCAGCGACCGGACAGGCGGGAACACTGAAGCTTTCTTT. It yields the protein CASSDRTGGNTEAFF. The whole variable domain, remainder taken from reference TRBV5-1 and TRBJ1-1, is KAGVTQTPRYLIKTRGQQVTLSCSPISGHRSVSWYQQTPGQGLQFLFEYFSETQRNKGNFPGRFSGRQFSNSRSEMNVSTLELGDSALYLCASSDRTGGNTEAFFGQGTRLTVV.